The 6 T cell receptor beta chains below come from one sample, sequenced in a study of T cells after yellow fever vaccination. One entry per CDR3 protein, called by TCRdb with MiXCR from the 5' RACE reads. The repertoire consists of hundreds of thousands of distinct CDR3 sequences, with around 19% occurring once and the leading ten covering over 15%. Sample: PBMCs, taken before the yellow fever booster vaccination. These receptors originate from a man aged 18 to 30 who received the YFV17D yellow fever vaccine.

This clonotype was seen only a few times. CDR3: CASRTRQGGREQYF. CDR3 bases: TGTGCCAGCAGGACACGACAGGGGGGAAGGGAGCAGTACTTC. The chain carries TRBV6-2 or TRBV6-3 and TRBJ2-7, with 9 positions matching TRBD1. CDR1 and CDR2 from the germline V gene are MNHEY and SVGEGT. CDR3 length: 14 amino acids. After removal of 6 bases from V and 7 bases from J, the junction contained 10 bases not matched to a gene.

The V call is TRBV7-2, the J call TRBJ2-1; D uncertain. The CDR3 length is 13 residues. Per the germline V gene, CDR1 is SGHTA and CDR2 is FQGNSA. V was cut by 3 bases and J by 4 bases, with 7 bases left in between. This CDR3 is CASSFQKYNEQFF. The CDR3 nucleotides read TGTGCCAGCAGCTTTCAGAAGTACAATGAGCAGTTCTTC.

This clonotype occurred many times. The chain couples TRBV20-1 to TRBJ2-7; 9 bases are a match to TRBD2. The junction had 7 bases not matched to a gene; V was cut back by 0 bases and J by 7 bases. Germline CDR1 is DFQATT and CDR2 is SNEGSKA (reference sequence). This CDR3 has 14 residues. Here the CDR3 reads CSAREVAGAEEQYF. In DNA, the CDR3 is TGCAGTGCTAGAGAAGTAGCGGGGGCGGAAGAGCAGTACTTC.

This clonotype has more than one count but fewer than ten. At one of its ends the junction is not consistent with the germline gene, which may arise from a read error. The chain uses TRBV5-1 and TRBJ1-1; 7 bases agree with TRBD1. The CDR3 extends over 15 amino acids. Germline assignment: CDR1 SGHRS and CDR2 YFSETQ. The CDR3 loop is CSSSPRRGLGTEAFF. The CDR3, as DNA: TGCTCCAGCAGCCCCAGGAGGGGGCTGGGCACTGAAGCTTTCTTT.

The chain employs TRBV12-3 or TRBV12-4 and TRBJ2-1, with a tentative D call TRBD1 (6 bases). The CDR3 has 14 amino acids. The V end was cut by 8 bases, the J end by 8 bases, with 19 bases between. The CDR3 DNA follows: TGTGCCAGCCTGTGGGCCAGGGGTACATATGAGCAGTTCTTC. Residues: CASLWARGTYEQFF.

This clonotype was detected only a few times. The rearrangement joins TRBV20-1 to TRBJ2-5; 13 bases align to TRBD2. V dropped 1 base and J dropped 4; count of bases not matched to a gene: 9. The CDR3 runs 17 residues. Per germline, CDR1 DFQATT and CDR2 SNEGSKA (reference sequence). The chain's CDR3 is CSARAGPGLAGSETQYF. The DNA for the CDR3 is TGCAGTGCTAGAGCAGGGCCGGGACTAGCGGGGTCAGAGACCCAGTACTTC.